The 6 T cell receptor beta chains below all came from one sample that was sequenced in a study of cytomegalovirus exposure and HLA in healthy donors. In the PCR, 60 Vbeta and 13 Jbeta primers were used. The data were produced by immunoSEQ multiplex PCR, yet TCRdb's version contains in-frame clones alone and is incomplete. The sample includes approximately 100,000 clones, 60% to 70% seen only once; the top ten take around 4%. The sample consisted of PBMCs. These receptor sequences come from a man younger than 40 in good health and CMV-seropositive.

The J gene is TRBJ2-2, the V gene TRBV5-4; perhaps TRBD1 as D (6 bases). V was shortened by 4 bases and J by 4 bases, with 14 bases between the two germline ends. In germline, CDR1 is SGHNT, CDR2 YYREEE (reference sequence). There are 15 residues in the CDR3. CDR3 in DNA: TGTGCCAGCAGCCTTACAGGGTACGCCACCGGGGAGCTGTTTTTT. It specifies CASSLTGYATGELFF.

The V call is TRBV20-1, the J call TRBJ1-1; possible D gene TRBD1, 5 bases. The CDR3 spans 11 residues. Germline lookup yields CDR1 DFQATT and CDR2 SNEGSKA (reference sequence). The CDR3 region has the DNA TGCAGGGATTGGGACGGGGCTAGCGGGTTCTTT. Protein sequence: CRDWDGASGFF.

The V call is TRBV29-1, the J call TRBJ1-4; tentatively, D is TRBD1 (5 bases). Germline-derived CDR1 and CDR2 are SQVTM and ANQGSEA. V lost 5 bases and J lost 8, with 15 bases in between. The CDR3 totals 13 residues. The CDR3 is CSVRQSMGEKLFF. For the CDR3, the DNA is TGCAGCGTTAGACAGTCGATGGGAGAAAAACTGTTTTTT.

This clone has a handful of counts. The V gene is TRBV9, the J gene TRBJ2-7; 8 bases agree with TRBD1. Germline CDR1 is SGDLS and CDR2 is YYNGEE. The CDR3 runs 15 residues. Unmatched junction bases numbered 7, after V lost 0 bases and J lost 5 bases. The CDR3 protein is CASSVAQGAIDEQYF. CDR3 nucleotides: TGTGCCAGCAGCGTAGCTCAGGGGGCTATCGACGAGCAGTACTTC.

This chain joins TRBV13 and TRBJ1-3, with D possibly TRBD1 on 5 matching bases. Trimming took 0 bases from V and 7 from J, leaving 10 bases between them. The CDR3 runs to 14 residues. The germline gives CDR1 PRHDT, CDR2 FYEKMQ (reference sequence). This CDR3 reads CASSLGRGVNTIYF. CDR3 bases: TGTGCCAGCAGCTTAGGCCGGGGGGTTAACACCATATATTTT.

V and J are TRBV9 and TRBJ2-7; 10 nucleotides agree with TRBD2. The CDR3 totals 15 residues. Germline CDR1 is SGDLS and CDR2 is YYNGEE. J lost 2 bases, V lost 4 bases, and 6 bases had no gene match. The CDR3 coding sequence is TGTGCCAGCAGCCAAGGAGCGGGGGGGACCTACGAGCAGTACTTC. Protein: CASSQGAGGTYEQYF.